The following is a TCR beta chain sequence with its context. The antigen is undetermined. This record belongs to a study of shared clonotypes between healthy human individuals. Only in-frame clones appear in the TCRdb table, and some are missing; sequencing was by immunoSEQ multiplex PCR. There are around 2.1 million clones in the sample; about 93% occur only once, and more than 1.5% lies in the top ten. Naive-designated CD8 cells lacked CD45RO, were positively enriched for CCR7, and omitted terminally differentiated effector memory CD45RA+ cells. Study conclusions and caveats: Having only a few donors restricted how much genetic and exposure-history diversity was captured.

Sequenced input: naive CD8+ T cells from PBMCs. This TCR derives from a man between 18 and 29 years old in good health. Some clones in this sample may be carry-over from other donors' samples.

In DNA, the CDR3 is TGCGCCAGCAGCCAACGACTAGCGGGATACGAGCAGTACTTC. Translated: CASSQRLAGYEQYF. The genes are TRBV4-3 and TRBJ2-7; TRBD2 matches at 11 bases. CDR3 size: 14 residues. Germline CDR1 is LGHNA and CDR2 is YSLEER. V was pared by 2 bases and J by 4 bases, with 1 base of the junction left unmatched.